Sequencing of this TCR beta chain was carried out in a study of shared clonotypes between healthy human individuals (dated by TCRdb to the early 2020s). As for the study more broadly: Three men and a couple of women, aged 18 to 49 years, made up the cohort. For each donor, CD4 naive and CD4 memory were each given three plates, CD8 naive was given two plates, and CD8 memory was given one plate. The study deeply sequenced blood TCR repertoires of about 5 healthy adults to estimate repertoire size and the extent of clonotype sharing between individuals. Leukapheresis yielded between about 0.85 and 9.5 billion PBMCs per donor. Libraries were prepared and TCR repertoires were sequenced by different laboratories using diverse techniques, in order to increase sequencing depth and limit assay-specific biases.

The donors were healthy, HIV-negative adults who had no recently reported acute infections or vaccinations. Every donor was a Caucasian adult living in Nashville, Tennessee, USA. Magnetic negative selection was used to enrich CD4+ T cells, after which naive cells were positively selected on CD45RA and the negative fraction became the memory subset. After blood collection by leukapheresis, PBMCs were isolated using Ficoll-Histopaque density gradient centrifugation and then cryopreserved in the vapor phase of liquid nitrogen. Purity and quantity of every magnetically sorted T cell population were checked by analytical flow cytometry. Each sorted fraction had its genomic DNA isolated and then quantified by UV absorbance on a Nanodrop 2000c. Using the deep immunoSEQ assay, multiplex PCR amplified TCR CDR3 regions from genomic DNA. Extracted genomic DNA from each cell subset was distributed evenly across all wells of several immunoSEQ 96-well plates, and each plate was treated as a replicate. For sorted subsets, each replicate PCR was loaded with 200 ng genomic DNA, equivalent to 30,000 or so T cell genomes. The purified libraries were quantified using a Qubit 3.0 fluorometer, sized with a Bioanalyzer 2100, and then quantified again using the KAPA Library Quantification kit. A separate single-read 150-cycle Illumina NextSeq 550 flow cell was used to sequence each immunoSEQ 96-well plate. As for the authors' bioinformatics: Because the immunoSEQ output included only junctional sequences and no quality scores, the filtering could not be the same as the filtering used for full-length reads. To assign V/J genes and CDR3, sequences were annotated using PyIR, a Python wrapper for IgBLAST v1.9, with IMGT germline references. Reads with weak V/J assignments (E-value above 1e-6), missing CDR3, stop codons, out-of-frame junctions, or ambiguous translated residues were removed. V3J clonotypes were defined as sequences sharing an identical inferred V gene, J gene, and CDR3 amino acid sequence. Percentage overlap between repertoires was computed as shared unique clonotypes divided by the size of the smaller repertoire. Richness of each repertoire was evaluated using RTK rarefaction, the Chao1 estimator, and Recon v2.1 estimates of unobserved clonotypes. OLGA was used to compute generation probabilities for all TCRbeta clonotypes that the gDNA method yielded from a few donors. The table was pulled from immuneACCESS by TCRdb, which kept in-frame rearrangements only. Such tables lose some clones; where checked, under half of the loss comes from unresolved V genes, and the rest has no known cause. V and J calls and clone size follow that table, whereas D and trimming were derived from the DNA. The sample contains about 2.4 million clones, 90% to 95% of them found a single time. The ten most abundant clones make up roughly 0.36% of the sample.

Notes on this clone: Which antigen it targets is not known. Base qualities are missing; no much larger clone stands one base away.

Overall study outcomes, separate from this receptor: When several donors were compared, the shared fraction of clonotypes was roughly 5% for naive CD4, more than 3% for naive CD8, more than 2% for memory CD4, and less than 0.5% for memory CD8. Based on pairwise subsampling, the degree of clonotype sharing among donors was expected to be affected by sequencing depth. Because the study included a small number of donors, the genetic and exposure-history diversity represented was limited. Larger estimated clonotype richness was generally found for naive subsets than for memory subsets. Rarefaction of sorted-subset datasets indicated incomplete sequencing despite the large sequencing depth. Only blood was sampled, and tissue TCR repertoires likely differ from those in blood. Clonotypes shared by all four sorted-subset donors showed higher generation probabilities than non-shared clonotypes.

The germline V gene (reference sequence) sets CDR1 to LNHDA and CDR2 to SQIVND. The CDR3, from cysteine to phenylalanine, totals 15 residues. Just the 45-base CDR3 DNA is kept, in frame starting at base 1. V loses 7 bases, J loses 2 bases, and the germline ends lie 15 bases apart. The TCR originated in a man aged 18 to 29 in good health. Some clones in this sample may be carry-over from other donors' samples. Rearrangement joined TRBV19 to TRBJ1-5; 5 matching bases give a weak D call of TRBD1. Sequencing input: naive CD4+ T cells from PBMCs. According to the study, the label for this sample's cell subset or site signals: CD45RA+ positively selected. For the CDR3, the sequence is CASNIRDGGNQPQHF. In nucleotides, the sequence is TGTGCCAGTAACATCCGGGACGGGGGCAATCAGCCCCAGCATTTT.